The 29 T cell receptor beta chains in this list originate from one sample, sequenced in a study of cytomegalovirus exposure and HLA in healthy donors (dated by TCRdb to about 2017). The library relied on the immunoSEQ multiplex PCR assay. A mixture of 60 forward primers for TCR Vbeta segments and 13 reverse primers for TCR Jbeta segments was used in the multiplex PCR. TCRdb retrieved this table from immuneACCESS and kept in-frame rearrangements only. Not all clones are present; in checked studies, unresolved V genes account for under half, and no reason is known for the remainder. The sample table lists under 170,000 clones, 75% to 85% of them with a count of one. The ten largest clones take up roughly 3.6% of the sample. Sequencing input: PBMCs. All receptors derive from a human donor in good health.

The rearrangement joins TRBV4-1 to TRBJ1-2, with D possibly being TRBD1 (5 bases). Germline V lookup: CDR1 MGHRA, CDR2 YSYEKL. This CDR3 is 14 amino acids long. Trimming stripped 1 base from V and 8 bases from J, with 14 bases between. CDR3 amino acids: CASSQGQGPCGYTF. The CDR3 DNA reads TGCGCCAGCAGCCAAGGGCAGGGCCCCTGCGGCTACACCTTC.

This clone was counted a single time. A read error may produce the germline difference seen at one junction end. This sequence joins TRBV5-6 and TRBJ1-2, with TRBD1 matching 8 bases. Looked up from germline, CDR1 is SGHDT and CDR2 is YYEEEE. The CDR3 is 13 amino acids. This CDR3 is CASSLDRALRYTF. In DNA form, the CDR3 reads TGTGCCAGCAGTTTGGACAGGGCTTTACGCTACACCTTC.

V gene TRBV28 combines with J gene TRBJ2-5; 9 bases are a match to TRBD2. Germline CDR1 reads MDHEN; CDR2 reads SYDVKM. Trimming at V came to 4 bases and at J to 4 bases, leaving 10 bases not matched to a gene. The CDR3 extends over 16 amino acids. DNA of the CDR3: TGTGCCAGCAGTTCCCTAGGTAGCGGGAGTGGAGAGACCCAGTACTTC. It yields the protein CASSSLGSGSGETQYF.

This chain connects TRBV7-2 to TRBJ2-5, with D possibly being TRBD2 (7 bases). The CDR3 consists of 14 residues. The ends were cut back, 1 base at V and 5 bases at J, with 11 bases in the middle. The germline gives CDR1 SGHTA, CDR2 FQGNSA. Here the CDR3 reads CASSLGGGLETQYF. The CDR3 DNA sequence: TGTGCCAGCAGCTTAGGGGGGGGGCTGGAGACCCAGTACTTC.

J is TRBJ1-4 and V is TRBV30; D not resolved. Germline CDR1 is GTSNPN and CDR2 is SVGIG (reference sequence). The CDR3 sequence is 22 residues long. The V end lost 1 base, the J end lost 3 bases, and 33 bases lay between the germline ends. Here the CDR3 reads CAWSGNPGHIPPEGTPNEKLFF. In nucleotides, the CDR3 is TGTGCCTGGAGTGGGAACCCGGGCCATATCCCCCCGGAGGGAACTCCTAATGAAAAACTGTTTTTT. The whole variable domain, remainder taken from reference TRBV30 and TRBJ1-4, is SQTIHQWPATLVQPVGSPLSLECTVEGTSNPNLYWYRQAAGRGLQLLFYSVGIGQISSEVPQNLSASRPQDRQFILSSKKLLLSDSGFYLCAWSGNPGHIPPEGTPNEKLFFGSGTQLSVL.

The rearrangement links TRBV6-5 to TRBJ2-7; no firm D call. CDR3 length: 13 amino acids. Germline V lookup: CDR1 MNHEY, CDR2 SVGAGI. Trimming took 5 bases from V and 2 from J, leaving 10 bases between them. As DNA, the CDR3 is TGTGCCAGCAGTCGCGATCTTACCTACGAGCAGTACTTC. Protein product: CASSRDLTYEQYF.

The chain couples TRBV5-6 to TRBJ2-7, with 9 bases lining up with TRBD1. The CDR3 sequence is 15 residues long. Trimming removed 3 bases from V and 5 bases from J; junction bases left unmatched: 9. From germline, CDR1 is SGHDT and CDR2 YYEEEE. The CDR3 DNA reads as TGTGCCAGCAGCTCTCTCGGGACAGGGAGGAACGAGCAGTACTTC. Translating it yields CASSSLGTGRNEQYF.

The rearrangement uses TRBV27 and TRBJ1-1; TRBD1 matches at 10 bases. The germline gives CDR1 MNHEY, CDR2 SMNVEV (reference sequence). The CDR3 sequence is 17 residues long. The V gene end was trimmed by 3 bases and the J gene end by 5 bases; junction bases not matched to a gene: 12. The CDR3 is CASSFRSVGDRGTEAFF. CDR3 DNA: TGTGCCAGCAGTTTCCGGTCTGTGGGGGACAGGGGTACTGAAGCTTTCTTT.

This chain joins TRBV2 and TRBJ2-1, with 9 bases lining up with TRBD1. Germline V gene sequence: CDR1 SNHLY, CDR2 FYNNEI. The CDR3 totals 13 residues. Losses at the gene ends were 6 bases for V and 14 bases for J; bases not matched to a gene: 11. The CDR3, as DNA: TGTGCCAGCAGAGGAATGGACAGGGGACGGGAGTTCTTC. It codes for CASRGMDRGREFF. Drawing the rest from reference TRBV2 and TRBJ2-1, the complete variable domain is EPEVTQTPSHQVTQMGQEVILRCVPISNHLYFYWYRQILGQKVEFLVSFYNNEISEKSEIFDDQFSVERPDGSNFTLKIRSTKLEDSAMYFCASRGMDRGREFFGPGTRLTVL.

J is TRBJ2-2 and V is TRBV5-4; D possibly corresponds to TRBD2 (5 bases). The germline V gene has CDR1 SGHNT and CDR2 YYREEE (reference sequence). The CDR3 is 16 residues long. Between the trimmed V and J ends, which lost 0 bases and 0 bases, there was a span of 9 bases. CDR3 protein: CASSLARTANTGELFF. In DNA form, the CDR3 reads TGTGCCAGCAGCTTGGCACGGACTGCGAACACCGGGGAGCTGTTTTTT. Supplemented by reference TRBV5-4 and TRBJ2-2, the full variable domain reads ETGVTQSPTHLIKTRGQQVTLRCSSQSGHNTVSWYQQALGQGPQFIFQYYREEENGRGNFPPRFSGLQFPNYSSELNVNALELDDSALYLCASSLARTANTGELFFGEGSRLTVL.

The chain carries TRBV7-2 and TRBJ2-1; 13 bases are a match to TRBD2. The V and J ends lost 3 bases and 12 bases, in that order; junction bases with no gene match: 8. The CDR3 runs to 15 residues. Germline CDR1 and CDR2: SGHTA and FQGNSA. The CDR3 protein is CASSLNQGLAGPQFF. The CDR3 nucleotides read TGTGCCAGCAGCTTGAACCAGGGACTAGCGGGGCCGCAGTTCTTC.

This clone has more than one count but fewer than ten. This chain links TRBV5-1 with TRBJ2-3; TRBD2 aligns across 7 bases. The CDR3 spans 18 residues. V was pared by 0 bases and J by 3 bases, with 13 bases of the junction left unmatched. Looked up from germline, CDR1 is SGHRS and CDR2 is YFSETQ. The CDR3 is CASSLARVGGSVTDTQYF. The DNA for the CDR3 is TGCGCCAGCAGCTTGGCAAGAGTGGGCGGGAGTGTAACAGATACGCAGTATTTT.

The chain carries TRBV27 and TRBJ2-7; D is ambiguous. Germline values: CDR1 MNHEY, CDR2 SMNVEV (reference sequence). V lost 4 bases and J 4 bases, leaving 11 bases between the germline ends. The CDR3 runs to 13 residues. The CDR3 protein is CASSSPQHYEQYF. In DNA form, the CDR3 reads TGTGCCAGCAGTTCTCCCCAACATTACGAGCAGTACTTC.

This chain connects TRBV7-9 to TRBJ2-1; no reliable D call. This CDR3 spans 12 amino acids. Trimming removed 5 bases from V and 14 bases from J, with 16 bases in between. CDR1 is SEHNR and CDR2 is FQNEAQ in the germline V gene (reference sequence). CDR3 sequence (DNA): TGTGCCAGCAGCCCCAACTCTAGGTTCGAGTTCTTC. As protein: CASSPNSRFEFF.

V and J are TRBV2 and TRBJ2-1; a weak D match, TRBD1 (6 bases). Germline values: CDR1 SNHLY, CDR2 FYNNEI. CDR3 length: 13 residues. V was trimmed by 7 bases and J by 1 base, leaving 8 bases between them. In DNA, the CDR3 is TGTGCCAGCAAGGACAGATCCTACAATGAGCAGTTCTTC. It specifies CASKDRSYNEQFF.

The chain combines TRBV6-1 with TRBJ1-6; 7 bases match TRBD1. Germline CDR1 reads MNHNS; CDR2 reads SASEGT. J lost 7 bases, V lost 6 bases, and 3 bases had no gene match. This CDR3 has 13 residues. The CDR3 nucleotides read TGTGCCAGCAGGGACAGGCTGAATTCACCCCTCCACTTT. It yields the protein CASRDRLNSPLHF.

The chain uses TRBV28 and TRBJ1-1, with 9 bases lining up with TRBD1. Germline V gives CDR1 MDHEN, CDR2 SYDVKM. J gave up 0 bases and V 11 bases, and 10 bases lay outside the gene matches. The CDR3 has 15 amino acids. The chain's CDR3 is CAGSGQGPMNTEAFF. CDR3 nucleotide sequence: TGTGCCGGATCAGGACAGGGGCCCATGAACACTGAAGCTTTCTTT.

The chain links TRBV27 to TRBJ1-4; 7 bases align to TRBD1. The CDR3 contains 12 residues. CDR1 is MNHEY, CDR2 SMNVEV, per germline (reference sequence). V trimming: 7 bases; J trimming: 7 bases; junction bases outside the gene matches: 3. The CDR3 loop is CASTSGGEKLFF. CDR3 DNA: TGTGCCAGCACGTCAGGGGGTGAAAAACTGTTTTTT. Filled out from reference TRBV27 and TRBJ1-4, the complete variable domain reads EAQVTQNPRYLITVTGKKLTVTCSQNMNHEYMSWYRQDPGLGLRQIYYSMNVEVTDKGDVPEGYKVSRKEKRNFPLILESPSPNQTSLYFCASTSGGEKLFFGSGTQLSVL.

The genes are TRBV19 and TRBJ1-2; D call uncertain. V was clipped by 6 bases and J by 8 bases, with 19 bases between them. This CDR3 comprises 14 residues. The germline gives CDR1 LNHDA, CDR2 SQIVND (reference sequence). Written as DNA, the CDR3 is TGTGCCAGTAGCCGGGATGAGGAGGCGAAGGGCTACACCTTC. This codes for CASSRDEEAKGYTF.

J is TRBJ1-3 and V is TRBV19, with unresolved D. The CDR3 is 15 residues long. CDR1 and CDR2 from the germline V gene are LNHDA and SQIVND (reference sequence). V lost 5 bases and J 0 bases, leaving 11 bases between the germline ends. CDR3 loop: CASSGREPSGNTIYF. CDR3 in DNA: TGTGCCAGTAGTGGAAGGGAGCCCTCTGGAAACACCATATATTTT.

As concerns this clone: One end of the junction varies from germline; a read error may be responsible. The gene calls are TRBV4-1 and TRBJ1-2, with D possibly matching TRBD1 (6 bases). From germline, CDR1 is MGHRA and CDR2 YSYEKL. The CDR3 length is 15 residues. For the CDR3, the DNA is TGCGCCAGCAGCCACCTTCGGGCAGCCACGGGGGGCTACCCCTTC. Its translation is CASSHLRAATGGYPF.

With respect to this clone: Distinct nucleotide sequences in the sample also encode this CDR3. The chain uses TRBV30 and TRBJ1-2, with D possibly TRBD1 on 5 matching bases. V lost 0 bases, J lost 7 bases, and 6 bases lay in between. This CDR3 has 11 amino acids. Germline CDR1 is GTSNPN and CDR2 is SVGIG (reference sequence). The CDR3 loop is CAWSVQVGYTF. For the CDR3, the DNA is TGTGCCTGGAGTGTACAGGTTGGCTACACCTTC.

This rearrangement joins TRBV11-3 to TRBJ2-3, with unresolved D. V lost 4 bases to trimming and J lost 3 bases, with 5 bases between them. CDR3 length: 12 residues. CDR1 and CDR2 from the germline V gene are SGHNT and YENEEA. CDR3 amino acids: CASSSTTDTQYF. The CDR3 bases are TGTGCCAGCAGCTCCACAACAGATACGCAGTATTTT. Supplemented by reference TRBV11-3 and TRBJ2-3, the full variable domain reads EAGVVQSPRYKIIEKKQPVAFWCNPISGHNTLYWYLQNLGQGPELLIRYENEEAVDDSQLPKDRFSAERLKGVDSTLKIQPAELGDSAVYLCASSSTTDTQYFGPGTRLTVL.

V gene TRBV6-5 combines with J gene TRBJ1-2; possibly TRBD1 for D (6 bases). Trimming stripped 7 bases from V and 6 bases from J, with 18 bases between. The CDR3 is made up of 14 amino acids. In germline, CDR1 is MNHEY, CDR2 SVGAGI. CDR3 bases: TGTGCCAGCACCCGGCAGGGGAGTGGTGATGGCTACACCTTC. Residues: CASTRQGSGDGYTF.

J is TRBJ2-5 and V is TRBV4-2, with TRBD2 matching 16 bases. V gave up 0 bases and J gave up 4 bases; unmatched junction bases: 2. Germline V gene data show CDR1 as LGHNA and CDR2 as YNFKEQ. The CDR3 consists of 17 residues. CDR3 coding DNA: TGTGCCAGCAGCCAAGATGGGACTAGCGGGGGGGCAGAGACCCAGTACTTC. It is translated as CASSQDGTSGGAETQYF.

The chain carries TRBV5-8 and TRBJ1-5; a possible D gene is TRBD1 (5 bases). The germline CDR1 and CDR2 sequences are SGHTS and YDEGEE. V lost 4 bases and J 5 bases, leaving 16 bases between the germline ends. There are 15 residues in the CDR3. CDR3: CASSLGRLGDQPQHF. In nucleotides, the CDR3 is TGTGCCAGCAGCCTAGGACGGTTAGGGGATCAGCCCCAGCATTTT.

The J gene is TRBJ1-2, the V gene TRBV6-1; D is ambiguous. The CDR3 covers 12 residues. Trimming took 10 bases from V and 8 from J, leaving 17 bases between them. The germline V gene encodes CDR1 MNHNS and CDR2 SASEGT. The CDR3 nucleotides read TGTGCCACCACATATGAGGGAAGGGGCTACACCTTC. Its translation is CATTYEGRGYTF.

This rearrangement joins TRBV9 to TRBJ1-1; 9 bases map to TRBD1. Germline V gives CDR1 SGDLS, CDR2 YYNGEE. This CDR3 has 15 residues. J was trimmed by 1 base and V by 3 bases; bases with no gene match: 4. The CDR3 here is CASSERDRANTEAFF. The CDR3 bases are TGTGCCAGCAGCGAACGGGACAGGGCGAACACTGAAGCTTTCTTT.

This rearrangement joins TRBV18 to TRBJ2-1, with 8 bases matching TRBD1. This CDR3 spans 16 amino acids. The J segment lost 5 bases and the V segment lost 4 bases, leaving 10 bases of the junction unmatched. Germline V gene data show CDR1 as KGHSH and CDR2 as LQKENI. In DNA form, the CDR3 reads TGTGCCAGCTCACGCGCTGGACAGGGTGGCAACAATGAGCAGTTCTTC. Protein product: CASSRAGQGGNNEQFF.